This T cell receptor (beta chain) was obtained from a study of T-cell reconstitution after alpha-beta-depleted transplantation in children. Molecular barcoding with unique molecular identifiers was used for the TCRbeta library. TCRdb used MiXCR to reprocess the PCR reads, holding one entry per CDR3 protein. The sample shows about 110,000 distinct CDR3 sequences, approximately 10% of them seen only once. Many counts were recorded for this clonotype. This sample comprised PBMCs from the stem cell graft donor, obtained from the stem cell graft. The receptor was isolated from a human donor who donated a stem cell graft to a child with acute lymphoblastic leukemia.

In nucleotides, the CDR3 is TGTGCCAGCGACTTGGTAGCGGGAGCGGGCACAGATACGCAGTATTTT. It translates to CASDLVAGAGTDTQYF. The chain links TRBV28 to TRBJ2-3; 9 positions agree with TRBD2. In germline, CDR1 is MDHEN, CDR2 SYDVKM. The V segment lost 8 bases and the J segment 1 base; nucleotides outside the gene matches: 10. This CDR3 has 16 amino acids.